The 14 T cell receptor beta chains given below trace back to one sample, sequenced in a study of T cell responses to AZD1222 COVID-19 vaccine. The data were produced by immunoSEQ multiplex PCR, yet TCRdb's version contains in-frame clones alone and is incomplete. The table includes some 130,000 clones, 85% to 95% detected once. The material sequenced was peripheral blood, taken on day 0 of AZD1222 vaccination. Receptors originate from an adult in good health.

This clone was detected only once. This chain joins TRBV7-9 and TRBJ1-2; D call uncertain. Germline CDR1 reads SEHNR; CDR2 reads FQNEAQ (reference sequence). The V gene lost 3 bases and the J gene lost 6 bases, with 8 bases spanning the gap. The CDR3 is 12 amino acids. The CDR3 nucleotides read TGTGCCAGCAGCTTCAACAGCAATGGCTACACCTTC. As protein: CASSFNSNGYTF.

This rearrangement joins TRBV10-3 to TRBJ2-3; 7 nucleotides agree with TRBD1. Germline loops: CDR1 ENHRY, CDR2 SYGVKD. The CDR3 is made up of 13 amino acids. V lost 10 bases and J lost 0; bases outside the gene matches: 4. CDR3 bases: TGTGCCACTGCGACAGGGAGCACAGATACGCAGTATTTT. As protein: CATATGSTDTQYF.

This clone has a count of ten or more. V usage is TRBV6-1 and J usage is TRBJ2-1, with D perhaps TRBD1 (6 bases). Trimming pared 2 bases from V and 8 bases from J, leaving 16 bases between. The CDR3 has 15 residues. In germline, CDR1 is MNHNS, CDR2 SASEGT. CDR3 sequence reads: CASSETVTGIDEQFF. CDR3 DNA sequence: TGTGCCAGCAGTGAAACCGTTACAGGGATAGATGAGCAGTTCTTC.

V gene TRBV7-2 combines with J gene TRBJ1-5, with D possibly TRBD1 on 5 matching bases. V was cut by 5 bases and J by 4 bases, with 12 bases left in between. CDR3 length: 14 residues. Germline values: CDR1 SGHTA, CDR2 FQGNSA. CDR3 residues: CASSQTGGNQPQHF. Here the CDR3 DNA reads TGTGCCAGCAGCCAGACGGGGGGTAATCAGCCCCAGCATTTT.

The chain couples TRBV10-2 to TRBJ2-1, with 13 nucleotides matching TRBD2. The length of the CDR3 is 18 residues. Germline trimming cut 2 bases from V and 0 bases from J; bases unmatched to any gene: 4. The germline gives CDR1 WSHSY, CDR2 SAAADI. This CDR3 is CASSEGLAGDRSYNEQFF. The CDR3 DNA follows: TGCGCCAGCAGTGAGGGACTAGCGGGGGACCGCTCCTACAATGAGCAGTTCTTC.

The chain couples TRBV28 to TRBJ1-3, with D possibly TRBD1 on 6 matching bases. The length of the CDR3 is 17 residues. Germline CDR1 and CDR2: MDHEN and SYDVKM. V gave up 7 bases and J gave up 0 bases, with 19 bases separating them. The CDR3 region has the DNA TGTGCCAGCAATTGGGCAGGGGAGGGGTTCTCTGGAAACACCATATATTTT. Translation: CASNWAGEGFSGNTIYF.

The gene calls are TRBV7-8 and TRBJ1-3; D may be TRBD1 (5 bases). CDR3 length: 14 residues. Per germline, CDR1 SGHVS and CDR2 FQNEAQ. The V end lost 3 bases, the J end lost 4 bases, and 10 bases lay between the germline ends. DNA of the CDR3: TGTGCCAGCAGCTTCTCCCAGGGAGGAAACACCATATATTTT. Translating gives CASSFSQGGNTIYF.

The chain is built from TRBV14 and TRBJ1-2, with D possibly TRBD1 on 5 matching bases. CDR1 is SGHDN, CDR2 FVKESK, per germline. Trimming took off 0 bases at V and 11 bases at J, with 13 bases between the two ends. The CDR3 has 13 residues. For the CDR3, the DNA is TGTGCCAGCAGCCAAGAAGTCAGGGTTCGTTACACCTTC. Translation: CASSQEVRVRYTF.

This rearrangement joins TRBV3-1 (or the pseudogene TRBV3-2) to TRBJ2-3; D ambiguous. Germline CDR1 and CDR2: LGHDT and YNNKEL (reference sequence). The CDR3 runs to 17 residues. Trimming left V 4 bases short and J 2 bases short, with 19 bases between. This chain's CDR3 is CASSPKTSLFFTDTQYF. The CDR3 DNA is TGTGCCAGCAGCCCTAAGACCTCACTATTCTTCACAGATACGCAGTATTTT.

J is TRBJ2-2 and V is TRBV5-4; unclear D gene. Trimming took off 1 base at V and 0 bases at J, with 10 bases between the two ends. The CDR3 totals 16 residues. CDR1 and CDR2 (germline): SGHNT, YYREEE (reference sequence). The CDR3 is CASSLIRSANTGELFF. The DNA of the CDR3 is TGTGCCAGCAGCTTGATACGGAGCGCGAACACCGGGGAGCTGTTTTTT. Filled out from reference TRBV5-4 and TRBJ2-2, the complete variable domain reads ETGVTQSPTHLIKTRGQQVTLRCSSQSGHNTVSWYQQALGQGPQFIFQYYREEENGRGNFPPRFSGLQFPNYSSELNVNALELDDSALYLCASSLIRSANTGELFFGEGSRLTVL.

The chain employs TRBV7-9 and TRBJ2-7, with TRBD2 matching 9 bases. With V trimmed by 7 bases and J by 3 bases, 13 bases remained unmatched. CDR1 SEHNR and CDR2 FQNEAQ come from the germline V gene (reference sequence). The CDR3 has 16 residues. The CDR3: CASIPPPLAGDYEQYF. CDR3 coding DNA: TGTGCCAGCATCCCGCCCCCACTAGCGGGTGACTACGAGCAGTACTTC. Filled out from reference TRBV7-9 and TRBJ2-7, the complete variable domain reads DTGVSQNPRHKITKRGQNVTFRCDPISEHNRLYWYRQTLGQGPEFLTYFQNEAQLEKSRLLSDRFSAERPKGSFSTLEIQRTEQGDSAMYLCASIPPPLAGDYEQYFGPGTRLTVT.

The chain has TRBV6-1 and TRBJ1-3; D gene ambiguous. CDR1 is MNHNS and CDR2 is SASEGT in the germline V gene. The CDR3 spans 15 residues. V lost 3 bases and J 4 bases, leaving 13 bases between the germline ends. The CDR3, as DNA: TGTGCCAGCAGTGATAGTCTCGGCCCAGGAAACACCATATATTTT. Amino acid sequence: CASSDSLGPGNTIYF.

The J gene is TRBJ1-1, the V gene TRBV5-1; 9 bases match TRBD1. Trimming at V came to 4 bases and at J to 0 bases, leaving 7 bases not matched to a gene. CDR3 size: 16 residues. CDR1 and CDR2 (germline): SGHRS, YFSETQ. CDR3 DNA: TGCGCCAGCAGCCCAGACAGGGGGGCCATGAACACTGAAGCTTTCTTT. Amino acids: CASSPDRGAMNTEAFF.

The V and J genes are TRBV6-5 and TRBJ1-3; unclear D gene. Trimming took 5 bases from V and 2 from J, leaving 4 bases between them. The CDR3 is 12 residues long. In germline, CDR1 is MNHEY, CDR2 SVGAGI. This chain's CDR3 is CASSRTGNTIYF. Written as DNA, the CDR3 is TGTGCCAGCAGTCGGACTGGAAACACCATATATTTT.